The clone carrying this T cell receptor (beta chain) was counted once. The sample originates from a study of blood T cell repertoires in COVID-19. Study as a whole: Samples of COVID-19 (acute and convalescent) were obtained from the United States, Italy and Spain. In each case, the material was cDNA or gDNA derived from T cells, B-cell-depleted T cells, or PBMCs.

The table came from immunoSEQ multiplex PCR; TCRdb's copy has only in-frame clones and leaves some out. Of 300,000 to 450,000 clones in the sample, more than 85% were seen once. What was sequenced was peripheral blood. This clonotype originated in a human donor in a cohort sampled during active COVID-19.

The CDR3 spells CASSGALQETQYF. CDR3 coding DNA: TGTGCCAGCAGTGGGGCCCTCCAAGAGACCCAGTACTTC. The chain carries TRBV12-3 or TRBV12-4 and TRBJ2-5; perhaps TRBD1 as D (5 bases). V lost 5 bases and J lost 1, with 8 bases in between. The CDR3 spans 13 residues.